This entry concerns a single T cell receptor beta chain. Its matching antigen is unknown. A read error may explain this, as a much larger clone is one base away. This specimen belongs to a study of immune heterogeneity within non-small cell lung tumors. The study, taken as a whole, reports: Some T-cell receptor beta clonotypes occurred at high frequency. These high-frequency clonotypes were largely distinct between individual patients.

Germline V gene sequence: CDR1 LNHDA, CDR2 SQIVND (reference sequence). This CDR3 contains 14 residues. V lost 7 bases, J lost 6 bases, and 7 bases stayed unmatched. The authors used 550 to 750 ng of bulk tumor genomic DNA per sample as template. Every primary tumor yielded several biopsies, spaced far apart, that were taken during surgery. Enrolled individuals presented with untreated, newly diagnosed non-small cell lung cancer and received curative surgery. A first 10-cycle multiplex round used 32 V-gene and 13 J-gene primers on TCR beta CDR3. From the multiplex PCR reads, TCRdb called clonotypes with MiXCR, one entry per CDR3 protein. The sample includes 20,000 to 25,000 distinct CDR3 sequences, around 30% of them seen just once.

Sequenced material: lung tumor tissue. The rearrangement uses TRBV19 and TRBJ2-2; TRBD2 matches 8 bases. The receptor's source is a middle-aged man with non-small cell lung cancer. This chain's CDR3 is CASNPGLDPGELFF. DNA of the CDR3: TGTGCCAGTAATCCGGGACTAGACCCCGGGGAGCTGTTTTTT.